This TCR beta chain was sequenced for a study of PD-1 blockade in classical Hodgkin lymphoma. Sequenced by immunoSEQ multiplex PCR; TCRdb stores in-frame clones only, minus some. The table shows fewer than 15,000 clones, with roughly three quarters occurring only once. No patient escaped relapse after autologous stem cell transplantation, and brentuximab vedotin exposure varied. Applied to thawed PBMCs, magnetic negative selection was the method used to isolate CD8+ T cells. Study-wide results and caveats: A reduction in baseline TCR diversity was reportedly seen in newly diagnosed patients relative to healthy donors. Significant TCR diversity gains by C4D1 occurred in CD4+ but not CD8+ cells.

As regards this clone: The target antigen is unknown.

The length of the CDR3 is 15 residues. V shed 3 bases and J shed 0 bases, with 12 bases lying between them. Germline V lookup: CDR1 MGHRA, CDR2 YSYEKL. V and J are TRBV4-1 and TRBJ2-7, with D possibly TRBD2 on 6 matching bases. This material consisted of CD8+ T cells from blood, taken at baseline. The TCR originated in a human donor with classical Hodgkin lymphoma. The CDR3 sequence: CASSHQEGSSYEQYF. DNA for the CDR3: TGCGCCAGCAGCCACCAGGAGGGGTCCTCCTACGAGCAGTACTTC.